This T cell receptor (beta chain) is from a study of cytomegalovirus exposure and HLA in healthy donors. Trimming removed 5 bases from V and 2 bases from J; junction bases left unmatched: 14. This CDR3 has 18 amino acids. Germline V gives CDR1 SEHNR, CDR2 FQNEAQ (reference sequence). Primers for the PCR totalled 60 Vbeta and 13 Jbeta. Clones were read by immunoSEQ multiplex PCR, and TCRdb kept only the in-frame ones, dropping some. Of about 160,000 clones in the sample, roughly four fifths were seen once. This receptor was taken from a woman younger than 35 in good health and CMV-seronegative. Sequencing was done on a sample of PBMCs. V and J are TRBV7-9 and TRBJ2-1; 8 bases agree with TRBD2. The CDR3 bases are TGTGCCAGCAGCGGCCGGGGGGGCCTTGGGACTACCTACAATGAGCAGTTCTTC. This gives the protein CASSGRGGLGTTYNEQFF. Full variable domain (rest looked up from reference TRBV7-9 and TRBJ2-1): DTGVSQNPRHKITKRGQNVTFRCDPISEHNRLYWYRQTLGQGPEFLTYFQNEAQLEKSRLLSDRFSAERPKGSFSTLEIQRTEQGDSAMYLCASSGRGGLGTTYNEQFFGPGTRLTVL.